Listed below are T cell receptor beta chains from one sample, sequenced in a study of blood T cell repertoires in COVID-19. Repertoires were generated with immunoSEQ multiplex PCR, while TCRdb's copy carries only in-frame clones and drops some. The sample includes 190,000 or so clones, about 87% seen only once; the top ten take 5.5% to 8%. Sequencing was performed on peripheral blood. Receptors originate from a man aged 55 to 69 who had recovered from COVID-19. Each CDR3 is given with its conserved first and last residue. D genes are given only for firm matches. The size entry is marked missing in some rows and otherwise reads once, few, many or a size class.

j_call | d_call | clone_size | v_call | cdr3_nt | cdr3_aa
TRBJ2-7 | TRBD2 | - | TRBV30 | TGTGCCTGGAGGACTAGCGGGATAGTCTACGAGCAGTACTTC | CAWRTSGIVYEQYF
TRBJ2-1 | TRBD2 | - | TRBV5-6 | TGTGCCAGCAGCTCTAGCGGGATCGTATACAATGAGCAGTTCTTC | CASSSSGIVYNEQFF
TRBJ1-3 | TRBD1 | - | TRBV13 | TGTGCCAGCAGCCTGGGACAGGGGAGGGATAGAAACACCATATATTTT | CASSLGQGRDRNTIYF
TRBJ2-1 | - | - | TRBV30 | TGTGCCTGGAGTGTACGAAATATTGCGGGCTCCTACAATGAGCAGTTCTTC | CAWSVRNIAGSYNEQFF
TRBJ2-7 | TRBD2 | - | TRBV5-1 | TGCGCCAGCAGCTTGGCTGGACTAGTCTACGAGCAGTACTTC | CASSLAGLVYEQYF
TRBJ2-3 | TRBD2 | - | TRBV5-5 | TGTGCCAGCAGTTTTCTTACCGGGACTAGCGGCCCCCCGGAAAATACGCAGTATTTT | CASSFLTGTSGPPENTQYF
TRBJ2-3 | TRBD1 | - | TRBV5-1 | TGCGCCAGCTTCAGGACAGGGGGGACAGATACGCAGTATTTT | CASFRTGGTDTQYF
TRBJ1-2 | - | - | TRBV29-1 | TGCAGCGTTGAGGGGACAAGGCTTGGCTACACCTTC | CSVEGTRLGYTF
TRBJ1-2 | TRBD1 | few | TRBV2 | TGTGCCAGCAGTGAAGATGACAGGGCCTGGTATGGCTACACCTTC | CASSEDDRAWYGYTF
TRBJ2-7 | - | - | TRBV5-4 | TGTGCCAGCAGCTTTCCGGGTATTCCCGACGAGCAGTACTTC | CASSFPGIPDEQYF
TRBJ1-3 | - | - | TRBV3-1/TRBV3-2 | TGTGCCAGCAGCCAAGAAGTGGGCAGGGTTGTTAACACCATATATTTT | CASSQEVGRVVNTIYF
TRBJ1-4 | - | - | TRBV5-6 | TGTGCCAGCAGCTTGGTAACCGGGGAGCCAACTAATGAAAAACTGTTTTTT | CASSLVTGEPTNEKLFF
TRBJ2-2 | - | - | TRBV11-2 | TGTGCCAGCAGCTTCGACGGGGTGGGGGAGCTGTTTTTT | CASSFDGVGELFF
TRBJ1-6 | - | - | TRBV28 | TGTGCCAGCGGGGGGGCCAGCTCCTATAATTCACCCCTCCACTTT | CASGGASSYNSPLHF
TRBJ1-3 | - | - | TRBV5-1 | TGCGCCAGCAGCCCTTCAACGGGACTGTCCGGAAACACCATATATTTT | CASSPSTGLSGNTIYF
TRBJ1-3 | TRBD1 | - | TRBV5-1 | TGCGCCAGCAGCTCAGGGGACAGGGGAGGTGGAAACACCATATATTTT | CASSSGDRGGGNTIYF
TRBJ1-2 | - | - | TRBV18 | TGTGCCAGCTTAAATACAGGATCGGATGGCTACACCTTC | CASLNTGSDGYTF
TRBJ1-1 | - | - | TRBV30 | TGTGCCTGGAATACACTGAACACTGAAGCTTTCTTT | CAWNTLNTEAFF
TRBJ1-1 | - | few | TRBV7-2 | TGTGCCAGCAGCTTTGGACAGCATATTGAAGCTTTCTTT | CASSFGQHIEAFF
TRBJ1-1 | - | - | TRBV27 | TGTGCCAGCAGTTTGGGGGCGCGGACTGAAGCTTTCTTT | CASSLGARTEAFF
TRBJ2-3 | TRBD1 | - | TRBV18 | TGTGCCAGCTCACCACCGACAGGGTCCGATACAGATACGCAGTATTTT | CASSPPTGSDTDTQYF
TRBJ1-2 | - | - | TRBV19 | TGTGCCAGTAGTATAGGGTGGAGTAACTATGGCTACACCTTC | CASSIGWSNYGYTF
TRBJ2-1 | TRBD2 | once | TRBV5-1 | TGCGCCAGCCTACCCGGACTAGCGGGGACCTCCTACAATGAGCAGTTCTTC | CASLPGLAGTSYNEQFF
TRBJ1-3 | TRBD1 | - | TRBV6-5 | TGTGCCAGCAGTTTCCAGACAGGGGCACGAAACACCATATATTTT | CASSFQTGARNTIYF
TRBJ1-5 | - | - | TRBV16 | TGTGCCAGCAGCCAATCGCAGGGTCTCAATCAGCCCCAGCATTTT | CASSQSQGLNQPQHF
TRBJ2-1 | - | - | TRBV4-1 | TGCGCCAGCAGCCCGCCCCGGGGTCGTTTTGAGCAGTTCTTC | CASSPPRGRFEQFF
TRBJ2-7 | - | - | TRBV5-1 | TGCGCCAGCAGCTCCCAGGGAATCTCCTACGAGCAGTACTTC | CASSSQGISYEQYF
TRBJ2-7 | - | - | TRBV6-6 | TGTGCCAGCACGACAGCCTACGAGCAGTACTTC | CASTTAYEQYF
TRBJ2-3 | TRBD2 | - | TRBV11-3 | TGTGCCAGCAGCTCGACTAGCGGAACCACAGATACGCAGTATTTT | CASSSTSGTTDTQYF
TRBJ1-1 | - | - | TRBV6-1 | TGTGCCAGCAGTGATTATTCCCGGTGGGCTTTCTTT | CASSDYSRWAFF
TRBJ1-6 | - | - | TRBV27 | TGTGCCAGTTCCAAGTGGGCGGACAGAAATTCACCCCTCCACTTT | CASSKWADRNSPLHF
TRBJ2-1 | TRBD2 | - | TRBV30 | TGTGCCTGGTCCAGGGAGGGGACTAGTTACCCCAATGAGCAGTTCTTC | CAWSREGTSYPNEQFF
TRBJ1-6 | - | - | TRBV18 | TGTGCCAGCTCACCCGAGGACGGACTTCGAGCCCTCCACTTT | CASSPEDGLRALHF
TRBJ1-1 | - | - | TRBV11-2 | TGTGCCAGCAGTCTACAGGGTATGAACACTGAAGCTTTCTTT | CASSLQGMNTEAFF
TRBJ2-7 | - | - | TRBV3-1/TRBV3-2 | TGTGCCAGCAGCCAAAACAGGGCCCTCGGGTACGAGCAGTACTTC | CASSQNRALGYEQYF
TRBJ1-4 | - | - | TRBV2 | TGTGCCAGCAGTGAAACGGTACTCGGGAAACTGTTTTTT | CASSETVLGKLFF
TRBJ2-2 | - | - | TRBV18 | TGTGCCAGCTCACCGGGACAAGTTAACACCGGGGAGCTGTTTTTT | CASSPGQVNTGELFF
TRBJ1-1 | - | - | TRBV27 | TGTGCCAGCAGAGGGCAGGGCGGATCTGAAGCTTTCTTT | CASRGQGGSEAFF
TRBJ2-3 | - | - | TRBV9 | TGTGCCAGCAGCGTAGCCAGTAGCACAGATACGCAGTATTTT | CASSVASSTDTQYF
TRBJ2-1 | TRBD2 | - | TRBV9 | TGTGCCAGCAGCGTTGAGACTAGCGGGGAGCAGTTCTTC | CASSVETSGEQFF
TRBJ2-1 | TRBD1 | - | TRBV7-7 | TGTGCCAGCAGCCCGGACAGGGGCAATGAGCAGTTCTTC | CASSPDRGNEQFF
TRBJ1-2 | - | once | TRBV28 | TGTGCCAGCAGTTGGCCCTCGGGTGGCTACACCTTC | CASSWPSGGYTF
TRBJ2-1 | TRBD1 | - | TRBV18 | TGTGCCAGCTCACAGGGGGCATACAATGAGCAGTTCTTC | CASSQGAYNEQFF